The 23 T cell receptor beta chains reported below all come from one sample, sequenced in a study of siplizumab effects on memory and regulatory T cells. Profiling relied on immunoSEQ multiplex PCR, and the TCRdb table lists in-frame clones only, not all of them. The sample carries 90,000 to 120,000 clones, about 91% recorded once. Sequenced sample: CD4+ T cells sorted from blood. The source of these receptors is a human donor in good health. Some clones in this sample may be carry-over from other donors' samples.

The chain has TRBV5-1 and TRBJ2-5; D remains unclear. The CDR3 runs 12 residues. The V gene lost 4 bases and the J gene lost 1 base, with 5 bases spanning the gap. Germline V gives CDR1 SGHRS, CDR2 YFSETQ. This chain's CDR3 is CASSKTQETQYF. CDR3 DNA sequence: TGCGCCAGCAGCAAAACCCAAGAGACCCAGTACTTC.

The chain links TRBV7-2 to TRBJ2-5, with 7 bases matching TRBD1. The ends lost 5 bases at V and 5 bases at J; junction bases unmatched: 14. The CDR3 runs to 16 residues. Germline values: CDR1 SGHTA, CDR2 FQGNSA. CDR3 nucleotides: TGTGCCAGCAGCGATAACTGGCAGGGGGTGAAGGAGACCCAGTACTTC. Encoded protein: CASSDNWQGVKETQYF.

V is TRBV5-3 and J is TRBJ1-1; 10 bases map to TRBD1. TRBV5-3 is reported as an ORF; its role is uncertain. There are 16 residues in the CDR3. V shed 0 bases, J shed 0 bases, and the junction held 2 bases outside the gene matches. As DNA, the CDR3 is TGTGCCAGAAGCTTGGGACAGGGGGCTATGAACACTGAAGCTTTCTTT. Protein product: CARSLGQGAMNTEAFF.

DNA for the CDR3: TGTGCCAGCAGCTTAGCGATTACGTACAATGAGCAGTTCTTC. It encodes CASSLAITYNEQFF. The chain couples TRBV7-9 to TRBJ2-1; no clear D. Germline values: CDR1 SEHNR, CDR2 FQNEAQ (reference sequence). This CDR3 is built from 14 residues. The V and J ends lost 0 bases and 4 bases respectively, with 7 bases between them.

In DNA, the CDR3 is TGTGCCAGCAGCATCGGGACAGATACGCAGTATTTT. Amino acids: CASSIGTDTQYF. This sequence joins TRBV9 and TRBJ2-3; no clear D gene. This CDR3 region has 12 residues. The V end lost 4 bases, the J end lost 3 bases, and 6 bases lay between the germline ends. Germline CDR1 and CDR2: SGDLS and YYNGEE.

This rearrangement joins TRBV11-1 to TRBJ2-3; 8 nucleotides align to TRBD2. This CDR3 comprises 16 residues. V gave up 1 base and J gave up 4 bases; unmatched junction bases: 7. In germline, CDR1 is SGHAT, CDR2 FQDESV (reference sequence). In DNA form, the CDR3 reads TGTGCCAGCAGCTTAGGGGGAGCGGGAGTGGCAGATACGCAGTATTTT. This codes for CASSLGGAGVADTQYF.

The V and J genes are TRBV19 and TRBJ1-1; D possibly corresponds to TRBD1 (6 bases). This CDR3 is 16 amino acids long. V was clipped by 5 bases and J by 4 bases, with 20 bases between them. Germline lookup yields CDR1 LNHDA and CDR2 SQIVND (reference sequence). The CDR3 spells CASSPSPGQGATEAFF. The CDR3 DNA reads TGTGCCAGTAGTCCTAGCCCGGGACAAGGGGCCACTGAAGCTTTCTTT.

CDR3 sequence reads: CASSLGGRPGANVLTF. The CDR3 DNA sequence: TGTGCCAGCAGCCTGGGAGGGAGGCCCGGGGCCAACGTCCTGACTTTC. The V gene is TRBV5-4, the J gene TRBJ2-6, with 7 bases lining up with TRBD2. The CDR3 is made up of 16 amino acids. Germline trimming cut 4 bases from V and 4 bases from J; bases unmatched to any gene: 8. CDR1 and CDR2 from the germline V gene are SGHNT and YYREEE (reference sequence).

The table lists this clone with a few counts. The chain has TRBV4-2 and TRBJ1-1, with a tentative D call TRBD1 (5 bases). V was trimmed by 1 base and J by 3 bases, leaving 6 bases between them. CDR1 LGHNA and CDR2 YNFKEQ come from the germline V gene. The CDR3 length is 13 residues. The DNA for the CDR3 is TGTGCCAGCAGCCAAGCCAGGGACACTGAAGCTTTCTTT. Translation: CASSQARDTEAFF.

The rearrangement links TRBV19 to TRBJ1-3; 9 bases map to TRBD1. CDR1 is LNHDA, CDR2 SQIVND, per germline (reference sequence). The CDR3 covers 16 residues. V gave up 5 bases and J gave up 0 bases; unmatched junction bases: 5. The CDR3 loop is CASSPGQGSSGNTIYF. For the CDR3, the DNA is TGTGCCAGTAGTCCGGGACAGGGAAGCTCTGGAAACACCATATATTTT.

This chain joins TRBV11-1 and TRBJ1-5; D perhaps matches TRBD1 (5 bases). V was shortened by 5 bases and J by 5 bases, with 10 bases between the two germline ends. Germline loops: CDR1 SGHAT, CDR2 FQDESV (reference sequence). This CDR3 region has 13 residues. The CDR3 is CASSVQGDQPQHF. Here the CDR3 DNA reads TGTGCCAGCAGCGTTCAGGGAGATCAGCCCCAGCATTTT.

The gene calls are TRBV5-1 and TRBJ2-7, with a tentative D call TRBD1 (5 bases). Germline assignment: CDR1 SGHRS and CDR2 YFSETQ. Between the trimmed V and J ends, which lost 4 bases and 4 bases, there was a span of 15 bases. The CDR3 spans 14 residues. The CDR3 loop reads CASSGAGKGYEQYF. The CDR3 DNA follows: TGCGCCAGCAGCGGCGCAGGGAAAGGATACGAGCAGTACTTC.

The chain links TRBV30 to TRBJ1-3, with D unclear. The V gene's germline CDR1 is GTSNPN and CDR2 SVGIG (reference sequence). Trimming removed 2 bases at V and 0 bases at J, with 5 bases between. The CDR3 spans 13 residues. For the CDR3, the DNA is TGTGCCTGGAGTAGGACCTCTGGAAACACCATATATTTT. Residues: CAWSRTSGNTIYF.

The chain carries TRBV7-2 and TRBJ2-7, with TRBD2 identical over 11 bases. The CDR3 is 14 residues long. Germline CDR1 SGHTA, CDR2 FQGNSA. The trim removed 5 bases at V and 4 bases at J, leaving 4 bases unmatched. The CDR3, as DNA: TGTGCCAGCAGCGCCCGACTAGCGGGGTACGAGCAGTACTTC. Protein product: CASSARLAGYEQYF.

This chain connects TRBV19 to TRBJ2-2; D is possibly TRBD1 (7 bases). The CDR3 has 16 residues. Trimming stripped 3 bases from V and 6 bases from J, with 17 bases between. Looked up from germline, CDR1 is LNHDA and CDR2 is SQIVND (reference sequence). The CDR3 sequence is CASSIPGGSAPGELFF. The CDR3 region has the DNA TGTGCCAGTAGTATCCCAGGGGGGAGTGCCCCCGGGGAGCTGTTTTTT.

This clone came up once. V usage is TRBV19 and J usage is TRBJ1-4; D remains ambiguous. The germline V gene encodes CDR1 LNHDA and CDR2 SQIVND (reference sequence). V lost 3 bases and J 7 bases, leaving 18 bases between the germline ends. CDR3 length: 16 residues. The DNA of the CDR3 is TGTGCCAGTAGTATCACGGGGAAAAGTCGGGGTGAAAAACTGTTTTTT. Residues: CASSITGKSRGEKLFF.

The chain recombines TRBV10-3 with TRBJ1-1; no clear D gene. This CDR3 has 15 amino acids. Germline V gene data show CDR1 as ENHRY and CDR2 as SYGVKD. Trimming cost V 0 bases and J 2 bases, with 10 bases left between them. CDR3 coding DNA: TGTGCCATCAGTGAGTCTTCGAGGATCAACACTGAAGCTTTCTTT. Its protein product is CAISESSRINTEAFF.

This clone was seen more than once but under ten times. The V and J genes are TRBV7-2 and TRBJ2-3, with D uncertain. Germline V gives CDR1 SGHTA, CDR2 FQGNSA. The CDR3 length is 15 residues. Trimming left V 2 bases short and J 3 bases short, with 12 bases between. The CDR3 loop is CASSLQMTRTDTQYF. The CDR3 nucleotides read TGTGCCAGCAGCTTACAAATGACCAGAACAGATACGCAGTATTTT.

The gene calls are TRBV5-1 and TRBJ1-1, with D possibly matching TRBD1 (5 bases). From germline, CDR1 is SGHRS and CDR2 YFSETQ. This CDR3 has 14 residues. Trimming left V 2 bases short and J 8 bases short, with 16 bases between. CDR3 DNA: TGCGCCAGCAGCTTACTAGACAGTGCAGGGGAAGCTTTCTTT. It translates to CASSLLDSAGEAFF.

The chain couples TRBV15 to TRBJ2-2; 9 nucleotides agree with TRBD2. The V gene end was trimmed by 1 base and the J gene end by 6 bases; junction bases not matched to a gene: 6. The CDR3 runs 16 residues. From germline, CDR1 is LNHNV and CDR2 YYDKDF (reference sequence). The CDR3 sequence: CATSRVTVAGAGELFF. The CDR3 nucleotides are TGTGCCACCAGCAGAGTAACGGTAGCGGGAGCCGGGGAGCTGTTTTTT.

The gene calls are TRBV5-6 and TRBJ1-4; the D is unclear. Looked up from germline, CDR1 is SGHDT and CDR2 is YYEEEE. V was trimmed by 4 bases and J by 5 bases, leaving 12 bases between them. This CDR3 has 14 amino acids. CDR3 sequence (DNA): TGTGCCAGCAGCATTCGGGCGGGGAATGAAAAACTGTTTTTT. This translates into CASSIRAGNEKLFF.

The table lists this clone with a count of one. V is TRBV11-2 and J is TRBJ2-3; D gene ambiguous. The CDR3 has 14 amino acids. The germline gives CDR1 SGHAT, CDR2 FQNNGV. Deletions cut 5 bases from V and 0 bases from J, with 9 bases between. CDR3 sequence reads: CASSVGSSTDTQYF. CDR3 in DNA: TGTGCCAGCAGCGTGGGGTCTAGCACAGATACGCAGTATTTT.

This clone was counted between two and nine times. The chain carries TRBV10-3 and TRBJ1-2, with D possibly TRBD1 on 6 matching bases. CDR1 is ENHRY, CDR2 SYGVKD, per germline. The CDR3 sequence is 13 residues long. The ends were cut back, 2 bases at V and 8 bases at J, with 12 bases in the middle. In DNA form, the CDR3 reads TGTGCCATCAGTGAGGAGGGGGGAAGGGGCTACACCTTC. Its protein product is CAISEEGGRGYTF.